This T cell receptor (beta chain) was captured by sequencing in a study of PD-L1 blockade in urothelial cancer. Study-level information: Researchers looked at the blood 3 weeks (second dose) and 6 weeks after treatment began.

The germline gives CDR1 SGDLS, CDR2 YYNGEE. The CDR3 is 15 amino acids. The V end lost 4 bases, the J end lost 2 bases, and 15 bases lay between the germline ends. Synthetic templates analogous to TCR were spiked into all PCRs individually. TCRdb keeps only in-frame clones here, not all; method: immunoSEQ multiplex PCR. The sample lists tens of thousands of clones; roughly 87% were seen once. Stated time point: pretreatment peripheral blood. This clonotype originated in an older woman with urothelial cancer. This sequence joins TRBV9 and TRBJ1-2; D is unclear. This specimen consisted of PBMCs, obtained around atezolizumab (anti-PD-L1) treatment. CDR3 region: CASSPRRNGNYGYTF. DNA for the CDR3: TGTGCCAGCAGCCCCCGCCGGAACGGGAACTATGGCTACACCTTC.